This note documents a single TCR beta chain sequence. Its target is unknown. This entry comes from a study of CD8 T cells in Susac syndrome. Points from the study as a whole: The study conceded that relatively few individuals underwent its TCR sequencing and HLA analysis.

FACS enriched CD8+ TEMRA cells, while bulk CD8+ and CD4+ were negatively isolated. An input of about 0.45 to 1 ug of RNA was subjected to reverse transcription using random hexamers. The authors amplified TCR beta CDR3 across 54 Vbeta and 13 Jbeta using immunoSEQ multiplex PCR. TCRdb reprocessed the immunoSEQ multiplex PCR reads via MiXCR and lists one record per CDR3 protein. Among around 200,000 distinct CDR3 sequences listed, roughly 94% were seen once. With V trimmed by 5 bases and J by 3 bases, 5 bases remained unmatched. In germline, CDR1 is DFQATT, CDR2 SNEGSKA (reference sequence). This CDR3 contains 13 residues.

The chain is built from TRBV20-1 and TRBJ2-5, with TRBD2 matching over 8 bases. The sequenced material came from CD4+ T cells from PBMCs. This TCR came from a human donor in good health. The CDR3 reads CSASNGGEETQYF. CDR3 bases: TGCAGTGCTTCCAACGGGGGGGAAGAGACCCAGTACTTC.